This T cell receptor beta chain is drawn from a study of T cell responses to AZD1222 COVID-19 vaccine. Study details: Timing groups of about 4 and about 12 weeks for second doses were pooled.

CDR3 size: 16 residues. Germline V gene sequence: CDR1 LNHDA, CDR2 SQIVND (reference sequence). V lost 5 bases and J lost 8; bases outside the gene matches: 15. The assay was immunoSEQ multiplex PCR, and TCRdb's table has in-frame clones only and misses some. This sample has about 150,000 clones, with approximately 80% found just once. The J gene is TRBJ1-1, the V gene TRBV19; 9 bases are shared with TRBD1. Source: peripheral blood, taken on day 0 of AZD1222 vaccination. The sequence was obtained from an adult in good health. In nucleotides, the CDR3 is TGTGCCAGTAGTCGAGTACGGACAGGGGCGGATGTGGAAGCTTTCTTT. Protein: CASSRVRTGADVEAFF.